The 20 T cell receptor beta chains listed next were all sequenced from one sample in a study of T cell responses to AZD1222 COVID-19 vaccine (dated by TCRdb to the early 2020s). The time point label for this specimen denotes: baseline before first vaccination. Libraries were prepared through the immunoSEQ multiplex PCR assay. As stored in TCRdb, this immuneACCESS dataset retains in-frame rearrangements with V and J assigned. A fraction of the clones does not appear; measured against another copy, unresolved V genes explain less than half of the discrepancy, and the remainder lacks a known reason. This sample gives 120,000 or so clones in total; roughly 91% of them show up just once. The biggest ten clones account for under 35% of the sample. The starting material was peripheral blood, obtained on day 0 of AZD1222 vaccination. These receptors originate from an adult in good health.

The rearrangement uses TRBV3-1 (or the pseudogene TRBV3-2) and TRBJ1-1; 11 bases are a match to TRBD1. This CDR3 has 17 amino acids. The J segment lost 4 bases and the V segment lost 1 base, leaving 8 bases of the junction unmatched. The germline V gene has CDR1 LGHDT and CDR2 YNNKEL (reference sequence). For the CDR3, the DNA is TGTGCCAGCAGCCAAGGGACAGGGGGCTGGGGTGGCACTGAAGCTTTCTTT. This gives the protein CASSQGTGGWGGTEAFF.

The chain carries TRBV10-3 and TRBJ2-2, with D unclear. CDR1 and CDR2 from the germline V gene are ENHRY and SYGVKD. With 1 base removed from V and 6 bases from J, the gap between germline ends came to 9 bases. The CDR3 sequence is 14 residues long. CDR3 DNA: TGTGCCATCAGTGAGTGGGCCGACTCCGGGGAGCTGTTTTTT. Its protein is CAISEWADSGELFF.

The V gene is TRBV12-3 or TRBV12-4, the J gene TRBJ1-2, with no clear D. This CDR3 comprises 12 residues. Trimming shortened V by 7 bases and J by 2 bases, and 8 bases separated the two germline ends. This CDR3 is CASTQVNYGYTF. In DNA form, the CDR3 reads TGTGCCAGCACTCAAGTAAACTATGGCTACACCTTC.

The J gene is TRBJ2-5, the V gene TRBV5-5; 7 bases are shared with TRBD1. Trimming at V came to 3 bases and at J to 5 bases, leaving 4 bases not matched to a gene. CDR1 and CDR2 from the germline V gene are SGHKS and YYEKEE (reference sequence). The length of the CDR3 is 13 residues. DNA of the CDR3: TGTGCCAGCAGCTCACAGGGGCTTGAGACCCAGTACTTC. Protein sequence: CASSSQGLETQYF.

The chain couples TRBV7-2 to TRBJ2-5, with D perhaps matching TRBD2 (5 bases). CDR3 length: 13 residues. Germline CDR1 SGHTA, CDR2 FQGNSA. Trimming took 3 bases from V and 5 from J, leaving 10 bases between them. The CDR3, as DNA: TGTGCCAGCAGCTTCAGACCGGGGGAGACCCAGTACTTC. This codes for CASSFRPGETQYF.

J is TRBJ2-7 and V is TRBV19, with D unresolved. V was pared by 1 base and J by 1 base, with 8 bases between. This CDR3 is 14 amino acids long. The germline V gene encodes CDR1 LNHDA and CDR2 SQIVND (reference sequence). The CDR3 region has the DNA TGTGCCAGTAGTATAGGTCTCGAGTCCTACGAGCAGTACTTC. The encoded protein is CASSIGLESYEQYF.

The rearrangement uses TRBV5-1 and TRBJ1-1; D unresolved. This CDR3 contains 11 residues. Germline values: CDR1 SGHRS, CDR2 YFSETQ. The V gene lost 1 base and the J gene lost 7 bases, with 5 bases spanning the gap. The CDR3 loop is CASSLMGEAFF. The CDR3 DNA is TGCGCCAGCAGCTTGATGGGTGAAGCTTTCTTT.

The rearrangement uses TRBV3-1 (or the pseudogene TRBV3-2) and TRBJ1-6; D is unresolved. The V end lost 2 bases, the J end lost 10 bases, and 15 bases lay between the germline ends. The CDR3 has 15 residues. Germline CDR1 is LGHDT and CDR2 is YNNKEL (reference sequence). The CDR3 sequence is CASSQILMPWSPLHF. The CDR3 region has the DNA TGTGCCAGCAGCCAAATTCTTATGCCTTGGTCACCCCTCCACTTT.

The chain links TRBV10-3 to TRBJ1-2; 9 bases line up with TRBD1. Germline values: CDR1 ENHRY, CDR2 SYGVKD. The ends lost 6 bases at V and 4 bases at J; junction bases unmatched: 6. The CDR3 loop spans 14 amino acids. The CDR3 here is CAIRPTGGGYGYTF. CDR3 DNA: TGTGCCATCAGGCCGACAGGGGGGGGCTATGGCTACACCTTC.

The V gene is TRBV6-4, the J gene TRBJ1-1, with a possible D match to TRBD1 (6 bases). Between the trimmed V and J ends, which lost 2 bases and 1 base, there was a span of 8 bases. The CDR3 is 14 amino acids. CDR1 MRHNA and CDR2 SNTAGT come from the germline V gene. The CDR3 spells CASSDTDRNTEAFF. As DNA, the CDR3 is TGTGCCAGCAGTGACACGGACAGGAACACTGAAGCTTTCTTT.

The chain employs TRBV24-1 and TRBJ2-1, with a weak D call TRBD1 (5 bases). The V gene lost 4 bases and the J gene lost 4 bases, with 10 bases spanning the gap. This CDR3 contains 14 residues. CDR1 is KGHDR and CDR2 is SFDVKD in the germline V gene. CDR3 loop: CATSEGQGYNEQFF. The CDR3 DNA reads TGTGCCACCAGTGAGGGCCAGGGATACAATGAGCAGTTCTTC.

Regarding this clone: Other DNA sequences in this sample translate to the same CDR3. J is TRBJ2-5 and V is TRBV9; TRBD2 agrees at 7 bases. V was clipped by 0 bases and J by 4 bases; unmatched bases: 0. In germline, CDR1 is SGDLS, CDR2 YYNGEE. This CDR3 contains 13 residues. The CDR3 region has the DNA TGTGCCAGCAGCGTAGCGGGAGGAGAGACCCAGTACTTC. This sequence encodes CASSVAGGETQYF.

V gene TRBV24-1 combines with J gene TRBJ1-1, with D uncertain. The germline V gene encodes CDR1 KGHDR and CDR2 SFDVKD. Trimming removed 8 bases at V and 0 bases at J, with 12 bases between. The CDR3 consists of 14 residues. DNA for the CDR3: TGTGCCACCATGAGCCGGGAATTGAACACTGAAGCTTTCTTT. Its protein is CATMSRELNTEAFF.

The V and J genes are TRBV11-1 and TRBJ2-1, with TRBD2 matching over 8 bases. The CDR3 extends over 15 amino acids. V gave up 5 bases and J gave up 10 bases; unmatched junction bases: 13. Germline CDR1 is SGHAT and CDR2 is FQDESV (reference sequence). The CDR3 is CASSAGTRSFGEQFF. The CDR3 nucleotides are TGTGCCAGCAGCGCCGGGACTAGGTCCTTCGGCGAGCAGTTCTTC.

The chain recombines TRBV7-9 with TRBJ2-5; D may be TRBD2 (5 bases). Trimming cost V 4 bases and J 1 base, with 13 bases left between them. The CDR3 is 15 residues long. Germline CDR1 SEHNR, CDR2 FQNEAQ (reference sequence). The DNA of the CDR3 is TGTGCCAGCAGCTCGCCGGAGGCAGGCCAAGAGACCCAGTACTTC. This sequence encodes CASSSPEAGQETQYF.

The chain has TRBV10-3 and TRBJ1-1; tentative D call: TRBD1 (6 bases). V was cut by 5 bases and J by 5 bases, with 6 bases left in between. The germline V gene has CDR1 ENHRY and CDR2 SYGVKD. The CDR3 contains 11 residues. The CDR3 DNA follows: TGTGCCATCAGTCAGGGGACTGAAGCTTTCTTT. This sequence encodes CAISQGTEAFF.

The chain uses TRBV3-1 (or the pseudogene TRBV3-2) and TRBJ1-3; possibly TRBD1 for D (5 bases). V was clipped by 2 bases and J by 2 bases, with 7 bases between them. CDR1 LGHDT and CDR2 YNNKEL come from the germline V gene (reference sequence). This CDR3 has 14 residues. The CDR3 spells CASSQPGAGNTIYF. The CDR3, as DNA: TGTGCCAGCAGCCAACCGGGGGCTGGAAACACCATATATTTT.

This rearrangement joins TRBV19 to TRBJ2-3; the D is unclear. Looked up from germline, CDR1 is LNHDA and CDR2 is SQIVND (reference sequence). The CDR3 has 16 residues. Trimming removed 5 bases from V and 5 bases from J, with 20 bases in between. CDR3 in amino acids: CASSGIMGLTVDTQYF. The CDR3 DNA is TGTGCCAGTAGTGGGATTATGGGATTAACGGTAGATACGCAGTATTTT. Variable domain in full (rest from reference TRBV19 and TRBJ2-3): DGGITQSPKYLFRKEGQNVTLSCEQNLNHDAMYWYRQDPGQGLRLIYYSQIVNDFQKGDIAEGYSVSREKKESFPLTVTSAQKNPTAFYLCASSGIMGLTVDTQYFGPGTRLTVL.

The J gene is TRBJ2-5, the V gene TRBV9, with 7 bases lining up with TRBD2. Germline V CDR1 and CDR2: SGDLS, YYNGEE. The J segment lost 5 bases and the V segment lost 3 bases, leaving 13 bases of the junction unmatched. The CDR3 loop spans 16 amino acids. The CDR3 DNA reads TGTGCCAGCAGCGGGGAAAACCGGGGGGTAGGGGAGACCCAGTACTTC. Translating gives CASSGENRGVGETQYF.

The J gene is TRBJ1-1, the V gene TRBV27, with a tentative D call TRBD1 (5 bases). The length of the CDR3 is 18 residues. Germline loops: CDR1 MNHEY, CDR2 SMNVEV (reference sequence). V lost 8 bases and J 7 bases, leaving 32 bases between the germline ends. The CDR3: CASVGPLPRDPGNVEAFF. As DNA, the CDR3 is TGTGCCAGCGTGGGGCCTCTCCCTCGGGACCCAGGGAATGTTGAAGCTTTCTTT.